These T cell receptor beta chains were read from a single sample in a study of human T cells and chemical hapten exposure. Each CDR3 protein gets one entry after TCRdb re-called the RACE reads with MiXCR. The sample carries some 120,000 distinct CDR3 sequences, roughly 12% recorded once. The sequences come from whole blood, collected in connection with sensitization to the hapten diphenylcyclopropenone (DPC). The receptor source for this set is a woman between 45 and 65 years old with alopecia areata. Some clones in this sample may be carry-over from other donors' samples. Each CDR3 is given with its conserved first and last residue. Fields, in order: J gene, clone size, V gene, D gene, CDR3 DNA, CDR3 protein. D genes are given only for firm matches. Some rows mark clone size as missing; the rest say once, few, many or name a class of expanded clone.

>TRBJ1-5|many|TRBV6-6|TRBD1
TGTGCCAGTACGACAGGGAGTAGCAATCAGCCCCAGCATTTT
CASTTGSSNQPQHF
>TRBJ1-1|many|TRBV5-5|NA
TGTGCCAGCAGCTTGGTGGGGGCCCCCACGCTGGTCACTGAAGCTTTCTTT
CASSLVGAPTLVTEAFF
>TRBJ2-7|many|TRBV5-1|NA
TGCGCCAGCACTCAACTCACCGGGGCCTACGAGCAGTACTTC
CASTQLTGAYEQYF
>TRBJ1-1|few|TRBV12-3/TRBV12-4|NA
TGTGCCAGCAGCCTCCGTGGCAGGGGAAGCCACACTGAAGCTTTCTTT
CASSLRGRGSHTEAFF
>TRBJ2-7|few|TRBV6-2/TRBV6-3|NA
TGTGCCAGCAGTTCCCTACACGGGTCCGGACAGAAGTACGAGCAGTACTTC
CASSSLHGSGQKYEQYF
>TRBJ2-1|many|TRBV13|NA
TGTGCCAGCAGCTTAGGGTGGAGTAGGGTCCCCAGTGAGCAGTTCTTC
CASSLGWSRVPSEQFF
>TRBJ2-3|few|TRBV9|NA
TGTGCCAGCAGCGGGGTCCTCGTAGATACGCAGTATTTT
CASSGVLVDTQYF
>TRBJ1-3|many|TRBV12-3/TRBV12-4|NA
TGTGCCAGCAGTTTGCGGCCGGACCGTGGAAACACCATATATTTT
CASSLRPDRGNTIYF
>TRBJ2-2|many|TRBV7-6|NA
TGTGCCAGCAGCTTAGCCCAGGGGACCCCCGGGGAGCTGTTTTTT
CASSLAQGTPGELFF
>TRBJ1-6|many|TRBV20-1|NA
TGCAGTGCTAGATGGGGGATTCGTAATTCACCCCTCCACTTT
CSARWGIRNSPLHF
>TRBJ2-3|NA|TRBV12-3/TRBV12-4|NA
TGTGCCAGCAGTTCAATCTACGGGTTCACAGATACGCAGTATTTT
CASSSIYGFTDTQYF
>TRBJ2-5|few|TRBV29-1|NA
TGCAGCGTTGGGGGGGCCCAAGAGACCCAGTACTTC
CSVGGAQETQYF
>TRBJ2-1|few|TRBV28|NA
TGTGCCAGCAGTCTCCGAATTTCTCGGCGGGCTGAGCAGTTCTTC
CASSLRISRRAEQFF
>TRBJ1-5|NA|TRBV28|NA
TGTGCCGGCCGTCCGGGGGACTGGGAAAGCAATCAGCCCCAGCATTTT
CAGRPGDWESNQPQHF
>TRBJ1-2|few|TRBV12-3/TRBV12-4|NA
TGTGCCAGCATCGAACAGCGACTCTCCTATGGCTACACCTTC
CASIEQRLSYGYTF
>TRBJ1-3|few|TRBV29-1|NA
TGCAGCGTCAGCGAGTCTGGAAACACCATATATTTT
CSVSESGNTIYF
>TRBJ1-4|NA|TRBV7-9|TRBD1
TGTGCCAGCAGCCCAAGGGAGACAGGGATGGAAAAACTGTTTTTT
CASSPRETGMEKLFF
>TRBJ2-1|NA|TRBV2|TRBD1
TGTGCCAGCAGTGAAGAGGACAGGGTGTGGATTGAGCAGTTCTTC
CASSEEDRVWIEQFF
>TRBJ1-1|few|TRBV5-1|NA
TGCGCCAGCAGCTTTAAAGGGGGTACTGAAGCTTTCTTT
CASSFKGGTEAFF
>TRBJ1-6|many|TRBV12-3/TRBV12-4|NA
TGTGCCAGCAGTTTTTTGGTACAGGGTAGTTCACCCCTCCACTTT
CASSFLVQGSSPLHF
>TRBJ2-1|NA|TRBV11-2|TRBD1
TGTGCCAGCAGCATAATCACCGGGACAGGGGCCTACAATGAGCAGTTCTTC
CASSIITGTGAYNEQFF
>TRBJ1-2|many|TRBV4-3|NA
TGCGCCAGCAGCACACAGGGAAAGTATGGCTACACCTTC
CASSTQGKYGYTF
>TRBJ2-7|many|TRBV4-3|NA
TGCGCCAGCAGCAACCTTGGAGAGTACGAGCAGTACTTC
CASSNLGEYEQYF
>TRBJ2-2|many|TRBV7-2|NA
TGTGCCAGCAGCTTACGTCAGGGATATACCGGGGAGCTGTTTTTT
CASSLRQGYTGELFF
>TRBJ2-5|NA|TRBV28|TRBD2
TGTGCCAGCAGTTTTCCGGCGGGAGAGCCGGAGACCCAGTACTTC
CASSFPAGEPETQYF
>TRBJ2-7|NA|TRBV7-9|TRBD1
TGTGCCAGCAGCTTCACCGGGACAGGGGGCCATGAGCAGTACTTC
CASSFTGTGGHEQYF
>TRBJ1-2|many|TRBV6-6|NA
TGTGCCAGCAGTTCCGACGGGGGGGACGGGAGCTATGGCTACACCTTC
CASSSDGGDGSYGYTF
>TRBJ2-1|NA|TRBV6-1|TRBD2
TGTGCCAGCAGTGGGACCCCTAGCGGGAGCTACAATGAGCAGTTCTTC
CASSGTPSGSYNEQFF
>TRBJ1-2|many|TRBV4-2|TRBD1
TGTGCCAGCAGCCAAGCGGGGACAGGGATGGTAGACACCTTC
CASSQAGTGMVDTF
>TRBJ2-3|few|TRBV10-3|TRBD1
TGTGCCGTCGGACAGGGAGGCGCAGATACGCAGTATTTT
CAVGQGGADTQYF
>TRBJ1-2|NA|TRBV5-5|TRBD1
TGTGCCAGCAGCTTCCTAACAGGGGGGGCTGGCTACACCTTC
CASSFLTGGAGYTF
>TRBJ2-1|many|TRBV2|NA
TGTGCCAGCACGGAGGGCCAGTACAATGAGCAGTTCTTC
CASTEGQYNEQFF
>TRBJ1-1|many|TRBV29-1|NA
TGCAGCGTTGAAGATTTGAATGTCGGGAGGGGGACTGAAGCTTTCTTT
CSVEDLNVGRGTEAFF
>TRBJ2-7|NA|TRBV20-1|TRBD1
TGCAGTGCCAGGACCTTGGGACAGGGGGCTTACGAGCAGTACTTC
CSARTLGQGAYEQYF
>TRBJ2-5|NA|TRBV29-1|NA
TGCAGCGTTGTCAAAGGATTCGGTCAGACCCAGTACTTC
CSVVKGFGQTQYF
>TRBJ1-5|NA|TRBV24-1|NA
TGTGCCACCAGTGATTTAAATAGCAATCAGCCCCAGCATTTT
CATSDLNSNQPQHF
>TRBJ2-1|few|TRBV7-9|TRBD2
TGTGCCAGCGTGGGACTAGCGGTTTTTGAGCAGTTCTTC
CASVGLAVFEQFF